This record covers a single T cell receptor (beta chain). What it binds is unknown. The CDR3 has 14 amino acids. The V and J ends lost 5 bases and 3 bases respectively, with 13 bases between them. The germline CDR1 and CDR2 sequences are MDHEN and SYDVKM. Each CDR3 protein is one row after TCRdb ran MiXCR on the 5' RACE reads. In the table there are 55,000 to 75,000 distinct CDR3 sequences, 25% to 30% of which are singletons. Study-wide results and caveats: In terms of TCR gene usage, tumor memory CD4+ T cells clustered together with blood and lymph node memory CD4+ cells, as well as with lymph node naive CD4+ cells.

The clonotype was recovered from a female donor with breast cancer. The chain has TRBV28 and TRBJ1-2, with a tentative D call TRBD1 (6 bases). The specimen sequenced was tumor-infiltrating naive CD4+ T cells sorted from the breast tumor. Subset given: naive CD4+ T cells, CD4+CD45RA+CD25-. CDR3 protein: CASSTPDRHYGYTF. Here the CDR3 DNA reads TGTGCCAGCAGTACCCCTGACAGGCACTATGGCTACACCTTC.